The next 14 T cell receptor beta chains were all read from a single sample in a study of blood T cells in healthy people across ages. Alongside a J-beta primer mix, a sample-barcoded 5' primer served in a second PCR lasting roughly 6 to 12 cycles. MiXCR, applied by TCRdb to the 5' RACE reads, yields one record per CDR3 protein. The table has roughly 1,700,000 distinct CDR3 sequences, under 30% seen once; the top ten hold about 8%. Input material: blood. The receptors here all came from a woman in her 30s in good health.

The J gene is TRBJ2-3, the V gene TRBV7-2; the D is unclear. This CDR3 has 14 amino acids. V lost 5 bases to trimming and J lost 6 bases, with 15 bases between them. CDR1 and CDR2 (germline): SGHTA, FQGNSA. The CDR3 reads CASSARSSRDTQYF. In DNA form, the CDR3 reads TGTGCCAGCAGCGCCCGGTCGAGCCGCGATACGCAGTATTTT.

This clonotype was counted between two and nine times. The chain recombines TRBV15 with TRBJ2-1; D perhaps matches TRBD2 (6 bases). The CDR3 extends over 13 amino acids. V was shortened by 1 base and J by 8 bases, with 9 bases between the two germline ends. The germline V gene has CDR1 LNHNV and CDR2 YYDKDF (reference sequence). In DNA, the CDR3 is TGTGCCACCAGCAGAGCTCAGCGGGATGAGCAGTTCTTC. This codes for CATSRAQRDEQFF. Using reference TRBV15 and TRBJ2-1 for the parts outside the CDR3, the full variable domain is DAMVIQNPRYQVTQFGKPVTLSCSQTLNHNVMYWYQQKSSQAPKLLFHYYDKDFNNEADTPDNFQSRRPNTSFCFLDIRSPGLGDTAMYLCATSRAQRDEQFFGPGTRLTVL.

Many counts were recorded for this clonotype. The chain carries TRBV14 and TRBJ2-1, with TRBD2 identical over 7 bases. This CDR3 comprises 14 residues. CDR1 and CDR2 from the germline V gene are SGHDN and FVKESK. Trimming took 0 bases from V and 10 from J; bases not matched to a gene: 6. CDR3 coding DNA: TGTGCCAGCAGCCAAGATGCGGTAGCGGGCGAGCAGTTCTTC. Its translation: CASSQDAVAGEQFF.

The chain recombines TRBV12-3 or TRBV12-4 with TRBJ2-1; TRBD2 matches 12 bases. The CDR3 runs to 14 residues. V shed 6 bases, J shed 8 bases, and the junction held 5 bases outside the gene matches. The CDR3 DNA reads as TGTGCCAGCAGAAGGACTAGCGGGAATGATGAGCAGTTCTTC. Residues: CASRRTSGNDEQFF.

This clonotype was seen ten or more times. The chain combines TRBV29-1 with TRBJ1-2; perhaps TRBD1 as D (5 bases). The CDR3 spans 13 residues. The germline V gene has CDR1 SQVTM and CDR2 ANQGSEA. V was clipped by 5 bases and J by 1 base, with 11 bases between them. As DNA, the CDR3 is TGCAGCGTTCATCAGGGTAGTAACTATGGCTACACCTTC. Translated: CSVHQGSNYGYTF.

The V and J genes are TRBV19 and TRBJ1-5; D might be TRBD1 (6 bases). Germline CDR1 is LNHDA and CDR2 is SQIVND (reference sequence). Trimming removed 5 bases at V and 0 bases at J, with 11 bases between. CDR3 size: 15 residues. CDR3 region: CASSAWTASNQPQHF. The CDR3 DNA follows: TGTGCCAGTAGTGCCTGGACAGCTAGCAATCAGCCCCAGCATTTT.

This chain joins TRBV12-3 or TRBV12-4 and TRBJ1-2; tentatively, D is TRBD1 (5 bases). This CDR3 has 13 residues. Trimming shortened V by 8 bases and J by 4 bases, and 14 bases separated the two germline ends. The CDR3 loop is CASGPGMGYGYTF. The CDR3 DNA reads TGTGCCAGCGGACCAGGGATGGGCTATGGCTACACCTTC.

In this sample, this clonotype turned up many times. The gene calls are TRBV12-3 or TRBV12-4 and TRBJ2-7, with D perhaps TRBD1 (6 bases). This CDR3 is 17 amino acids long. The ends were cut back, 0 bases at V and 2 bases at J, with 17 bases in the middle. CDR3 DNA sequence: TGTGCCAGCAGTTTAGCTGCAGGGGAGATCCTGGCCTACGAGCAGTACTTC. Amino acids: CASSLAAGEILAYEQYF.

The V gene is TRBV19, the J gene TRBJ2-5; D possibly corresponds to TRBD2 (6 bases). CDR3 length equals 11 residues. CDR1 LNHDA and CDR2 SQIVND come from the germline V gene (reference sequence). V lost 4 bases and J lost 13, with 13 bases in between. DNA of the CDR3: TGTGCCAGTAGTAGCGGGGCTACGCTGTACTTC. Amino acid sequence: CASSSGATLYF.

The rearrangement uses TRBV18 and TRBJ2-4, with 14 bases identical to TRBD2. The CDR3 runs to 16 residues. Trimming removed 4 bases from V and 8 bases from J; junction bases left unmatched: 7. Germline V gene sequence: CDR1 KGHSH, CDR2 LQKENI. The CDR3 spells CASSHKPGLAGDIQYF. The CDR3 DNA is TGTGCCAGCTCACACAAGCCGGGACTAGCGGGGGACATTCAGTACTTC. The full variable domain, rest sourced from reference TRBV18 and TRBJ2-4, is NAGVMQNPRHLVRRRGQEARLRCSPMKGHSHVYWYRQLPEEGLKFMVYLQKENIIDESGMPKERFSAEFPKEGPSILRIQQVVRGDSAAYFCASSHKPGLAGDIQYFGAGTRLSVL.

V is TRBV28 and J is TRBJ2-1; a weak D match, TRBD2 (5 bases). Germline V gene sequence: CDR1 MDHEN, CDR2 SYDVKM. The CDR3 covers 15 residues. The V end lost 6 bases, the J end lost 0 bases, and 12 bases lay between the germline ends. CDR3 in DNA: TGTGCCAGCAGGTCACGGGGTAGCTCCTACAATGAGCAGTTCTTC. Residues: CASRSRGSSYNEQFF.

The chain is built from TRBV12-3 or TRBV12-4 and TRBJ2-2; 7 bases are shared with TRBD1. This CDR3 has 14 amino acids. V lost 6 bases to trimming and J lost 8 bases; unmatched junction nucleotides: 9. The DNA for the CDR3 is TGTGCCAGCAGGGATGGACAGGTCGCGGGGGAGCTGTTTTTT. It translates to CASRDGQVAGELFF.

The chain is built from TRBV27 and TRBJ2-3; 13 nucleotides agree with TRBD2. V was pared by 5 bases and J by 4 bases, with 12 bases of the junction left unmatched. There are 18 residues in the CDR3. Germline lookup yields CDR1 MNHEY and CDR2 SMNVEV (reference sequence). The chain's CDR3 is CASSTAGLAGSGADTQYF. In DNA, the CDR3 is TGTGCCAGCAGTACCGCGGGACTAGCGGGGTCGGGGGCAGATACGCAGTATTTT.

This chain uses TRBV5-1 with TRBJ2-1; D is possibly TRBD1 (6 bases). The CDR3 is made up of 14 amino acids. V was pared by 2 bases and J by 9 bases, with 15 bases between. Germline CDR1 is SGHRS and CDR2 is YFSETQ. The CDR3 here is CASSFRTARGEQFF. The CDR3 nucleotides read TGCGCCAGCAGCTTCCGGACAGCCCGGGGTGAGCAGTTCTTC.